A single sample is the source of the 18 T cell receptor beta chains below, sequenced in a study of blood T cell repertoires in COVID-19 (dated by TCRdb to between 2020 and 2021). The library was built by means of the immunoSEQ multiplex PCR assay. TCRdb holds this immuneACCESS table with in-frame rearrangements only. Some clones are missing; in checked studies, unresolved V genes explain under half, and the rest has no known cause. The sample records around 180,000 clones, about 91% of which are singletons. Together, the top ten hold approximately 4% of the sample. Sequencing was carried out using peripheral blood. Receptor source: a woman in her 30s with acute or convalescent COVID-19.

The rearrangement uses TRBV6-1 and TRBJ2-1, with 11 nucleotides matching TRBD2. Germline CDR1 is MNHNS and CDR2 is SASEGT. After removal of 1 base from V and 3 bases from J, the junction contained 11 bases not matched to a gene. The CDR3 has 19 residues. CDR3 amino acids: CASSEVWGRGTSGYNEQFF. CDR3 DNA: TGTGCCAGCAGTGAAGTTTGGGGTAGGGGGACTAGCGGCTACAATGAGCAGTTCTTC.

With regard to this clone: Since no conserved phenylalanine or tryptophan closes the CDR3, a read error is the likely cause. The DNA is left out, because the CDR3 cannot be placed on it with certainty; the CDR3 is given as TCRdb lists it. V gene TRBV6-5 combines with J gene TRBJ2-7; TRBD2, as called in the table, went unchecked against the DNA. The CDR3 adds up to 13 amino acids, both ends counted. Germline loops: CDR1 MNHEY, CDR2 SVGAGI. This chain's CDR3 is CASSYGGLAGAKD.

In nucleotides, the CDR3 is TGTGCCAGCAGCTTGGTTTCTGACGGGTCACCCCTCCACTTT. Translated: CASSLVSDGSPLHF. This sequence joins TRBV5-5 and TRBJ1-6, with D unclear. This CDR3 contains 14 residues. Trimming pared 0 bases from V and 10 bases from J, leaving 11 bases between. Germline assignment: CDR1 SGHKS and CDR2 YYEKEE (reference sequence).

This chain joins TRBV9 and TRBJ2-2; no definite D call. Trimming left V 0 bases short and J 3 bases short, with 9 bases between. The CDR3 length is 15 residues. CDR1 and CDR2 from the germline V gene are SGDLS and YYNGEE. The CDR3 coding sequence is TGTGCCAGCAGCGTAGTAGACACCCACACCGGGGAGCTGTTTTTT. Encoded protein: CASSVVDTHTGELFF.

The count of this clone is one. The chain is built from TRBV27 and TRBJ1-5; no clear D. Germline CDR1 is MNHEY and CDR2 is SMNVEV (reference sequence). The CDR3 spans 14 residues. V lost 5 bases to trimming and J lost 0 bases, with 8 bases between them. The CDR3 sequence: CASSTGSSNQPQHF. The CDR3 nucleotides are TGTGCCAGCAGTACGGGAAGTAGCAATCAGCCCCAGCATTTT.

This clone showed up just once. CDR3: CASSAQRGLSGANVLTF. Written as DNA, the CDR3 is TGTGCCAGCAGTGCCCAGCGGGGCCTCTCTGGGGCCAACGTCCTGACTTTC. The chain carries TRBV6-1 and TRBJ2-6, with 7 bases that match TRBD2. The CDR3 is 17 amino acids. V trimming: 4 bases; J trimming: 0 bases; junction bases outside the gene matches: 6. Germline CDR1 MNHNS, CDR2 SASEGT.

The chain recombines TRBV2 with TRBJ2-6; D is perhaps TRBD1 (6 bases). There are 14 residues in the CDR3. Germline V gene data show CDR1 as SNHLY and CDR2 as FYNNEI. V lost 8 bases, J lost 1 base, and 9 bases lay in between. CDR3 nucleotides: TGTGCCAGCGGGACACCGTCTGGGGCCAACGTCCTGACTTTC. Protein product: CASGTPSGANVLTF.

The chain couples TRBV12-3 or TRBV12-4 to TRBJ2-7; TRBD1 might be the D (6 bases). There are 12 residues in the CDR3. Trimming stripped 7 bases from V and 6 bases from J, with 13 bases between. The CDR3 reads CASTRTASEQYF. CDR3 DNA sequence: TGTGCCAGCACCCGGACAGCCTCCGAGCAGTACTTC.

The chain uses TRBV27 and TRBJ1-4; the D gene is possibly TRBD1 (5 bases). The CDR3 contains 15 residues. CDR1 MNHEY and CDR2 SMNVEV come from the germline V gene (reference sequence). Deletions cut 0 bases from V and 8 bases from J, with 13 bases between. The CDR3 DNA is TGTGCCAGCAGTTTATCGATTCAGGGTGGAGAAAAACTGTTTTTT. Its protein product is CASSLSIQGGEKLFF.

The J gene is TRBJ1-2, the V gene TRBV7-9; tentative D call: TRBD1 (5 bases). This CDR3 has 15 residues. The germline V and J ends were trimmed by 5 bases and 4 bases, with 17 bases remaining between them. CDR1 is SEHNR and CDR2 is FQNEAQ in the germline V gene (reference sequence). As DNA, the CDR3 is TGTGCCAGCAGCAGCGGGACCGATCTGGTCTATGGCTACACCTTC. Encoded protein: CASSSGTDLVYGYTF.

The chain employs TRBV18 and TRBJ2-7, with 9 bases matching TRBD2. V shed 0 bases and J 1 base; nucleotides not matched to a gene: 1. Germline lookup yields CDR1 KGHSH and CDR2 LQKENI. CDR3 length equals 15 residues. In DNA, the CDR3 is TGTGCCAGCTCACCACCGGGACTAGCATCCTACGAGCAGTACTTC. Protein: CASSPPGLASYEQYF.

The J gene is TRBJ2-5, the V gene TRBV24-1; D is ambiguous. Germline assignment: CDR1 KGHDR and CDR2 SFDVKD. CDR3 length: 12 residues. V was clipped by 0 bases and J by 4 bases, with 2 bases between them. The CDR3 protein is CATSDLRETQYF. As DNA, the CDR3 is TGTGCCACCAGTGATTTGCGAGAGACCCAGTACTTC.

There are a few counts of this clone. This rearrangement joins TRBV18 to TRBJ2-1; 9 positions match TRBD1. There are 15 residues in the CDR3. V shed 3 bases and J 8 bases; nucleotides not matched to a gene: 8. The germline V gene has CDR1 KGHSH and CDR2 LQKENI. In DNA, the CDR3 is TGTGCCAGCTCACCGATACAGGGGGCGCATGATGAGCAGTTCTTC. Protein: CASSPIQGAHDEQFF.

V gene TRBV5-1 combines with J gene TRBJ2-1, with 9 nucleotides matching TRBD2. Looked up from germline, CDR1 is SGHRS and CDR2 is YFSETQ. CDR3 length: 17 residues. V trimming: 0 bases; J trimming: 0 bases; junction bases outside the gene matches: 4. The CDR3 here is CASSLGGRARSYNEQFF. The CDR3, as DNA: TGCGCCAGCAGCTTGGGCGGGAGGGCCCGCTCCTACAATGAGCAGTTCTTC.

This clone occurred a few times. This chain joins TRBV28 and TRBJ2-5, with 10 bases lining up with TRBD2. CDR3 length: 16 amino acids. Unmatched junction bases numbered 6, after V lost 1 base and J lost 4 bases. Germline V gene lookup returns CDR1 MDHEN and CDR2 SYDVKM. CDR3 coding DNA: TGTGCCAGCAGTTTATCCGGGACTAGCGATTCAGAGACCCAGTACTTC. Amino acid sequence: CASSLSGTSDSETQYF.

V and J are TRBV5-8 and TRBJ2-1, with D possibly TRBD2 on 6 matching bases. The CDR3 consists of 12 residues. V shed 1 base and J shed 13 bases, with 12 bases lying between them. Germline-derived CDR1 and CDR2 are SGHTS and YDEGEE. The CDR3 loop reads CASSLTFGGQFF. CDR3 bases: TGTGCCAGCAGCTTGACATTCGGGGGACAGTTCTTC.

The V gene is TRBV2, the J gene TRBJ2-7; 7 nucleotides align to TRBD1. The CDR3 has 14 amino acids. V lost 7 bases and J lost 5; bases outside the gene matches: 11. Germline V lookup: CDR1 SNHLY, CDR2 FYNNEI. The CDR3, as DNA: TGTGCCAGCATCAGATTCGGACAGGAGGACGAGCAGTACTTC. Its translation: CASIRFGQEDEQYF.

This sequence joins TRBV5-6 and TRBJ2-7, with D possibly TRBD1 on 6 matching bases. V lost 1 base and J lost 4, with 9 bases in between. The CDR3 contains 13 residues. Germline CDR1 and CDR2: SGHDT and YYEEEE. The CDR3 region is CASSLRQEYEQYF. The CDR3 DNA reads as TGTGCCAGCAGCTTGAGACAGGAGTACGAGCAGTACTTC.